The 20 T cell receptor beta chains below were found in one sample sequenced in a study of T cell changes during pregnancy in multiple sclerosis (dated by TCRdb to about 2019). The library was prepared using the immunoSEQ multiplex PCR assay. TCRdb's version of the immuneACCESS table is confined to in-frame rearrangements and falls short of the full clone set. An unresolved V gene accounts for under half of the shortfall where checked; the remainder is of unknown origin. This sample holds about 75,000 clones; 70% to 90% were observed only once. About 0.9% of the sample rests with the top ten. The starting material was peripheral blood, obtained in the first trimester of pregnancy. The source of these receptors is a female donor in good health, enrolled as a control in a pregnancy study.

The V and J genes are TRBV10-3 and TRBJ1-3; D not certain. Germline CDR1 and CDR2: ENHRY and SYGVKD. V was pared by 4 bases and J by 0 bases, with 7 bases between. The length of the CDR3 is 14 residues. DNA of the CDR3: TGTGCCATCAGTGGGAGAATCTCTGGAAACACCATATATTTT. Its translation is CAISGRISGNTIYF.

V gene TRBV7-2 combines with J gene TRBJ1-4; TRBD1 aligns across 10 bases. J was trimmed by 7 bases and V by 8 bases; bases with no gene match: 10. Germline V CDR1 and CDR2: SGHTA, FQGNSA. CDR3 length: 15 amino acids. The chain's CDR3 is CASGDRGRGGEKLFF. In DNA, the CDR3 is TGTGCCAGCGGAGACAGGGGGCGCGGGGGTGAAAAACTGTTTTTT.

This chain connects TRBV15 to TRBJ1-2; 7 nucleotides align to TRBD1. Looked up from germline, CDR1 is LNHNV and CDR2 is YYDKDF (reference sequence). V shed 3 bases and J 8 bases; nucleotides not matched to a gene: 12. The CDR3 loop spans 15 amino acids. The CDR3 region is CATSRYTEGARGYTF. CDR3 coding DNA: TGTGCCACCAGCAGGTATACAGAGGGGGCGCGAGGCTACACCTTC.

This sequence joins TRBV6-6 and TRBJ1-1, with a tentative D call TRBD1 (6 bases). The CDR3 sequence is 14 residues long. The V end was cut by 7 bases, the J end by 1 base, with 13 bases between. CDR1 and CDR2 (germline): MNHNY, SVGAGI (reference sequence). This chain's CDR3 is CASTSGGANTEAFF. The CDR3 nucleotides are TGTGCCAGCACCTCGGGGGGGGCGAACACTGAAGCTTTCTTT.

This clone showed up just once. The chain combines TRBV5-1 with TRBJ2-5; a weak D match, TRBD1 (5 bases). The CDR3 is 15 amino acids. V was pared by 4 bases and J by 2 bases, with 15 bases between. Germline V CDR1 and CDR2: SGHRS, YFSETQ. CDR3 in amino acids: CASSINPGYQETQYF. The CDR3 bases are TGCGCCAGCAGCATTAACCCAGGGTATCAAGAGACCCAGTACTTC. Combining the CDR3 with reference TRBV5-1 and TRBJ2-5 gives the whole variable domain KAGVTQTPRYLIKTRGQQVTLSCSPISGHRSVSWYQQTPGQGLQFLFEYFSETQRNKGNFPGRFSGRQFSNSRSEMNVSTLELGDSALYLCASSINPGYQETQYFGPGTRLLVL.

This chain connects TRBV6-5 to TRBJ2-7; TRBD1 matches 9 bases. There are 15 residues in the CDR3. CDR1 MNHEY and CDR2 SVGAGI come from the germline V gene. V lost 0 bases and J lost 6; bases outside the gene matches: 6. CDR3 nucleotide sequence: TGTGCCAGCAGTTACTCGGGGGGACAGGGTCGCGAGCAGTACTTC. It translates to CASSYSGGQGREQYF.

The chain has TRBV10-3 and TRBJ2-1; no clear D. Looked up from germline, CDR1 is ENHRY and CDR2 is SYGVKD. This CDR3 is built from 12 residues. With 8 bases removed from V and 10 bases from J, the gap between germline ends came to 15 bases. The CDR3 protein is CAILSASREQFF. The CDR3 DNA reads as TGTGCCATCCTCTCCGCCTCTCGGGAGCAGTTCTTC.

The chain links TRBV18 to TRBJ1-5; D gene unclear. V shed 2 bases and J shed 2 bases, with 13 bases lying between them. The germline gives CDR1 KGHSH, CDR2 LQKENI. This CDR3 is built from 16 residues. CDR3 DNA sequence: TGTGCCAGCTCACCAGCGGGTCTAACCGGCAATCAGCCCCAGCATTTT. It encodes CASSPAGLTGNQPQHF.

Comment on this clone: At the DNA level, this CDR3 is encoded by other sequences in the same sample as well. The chain couples TRBV4-1 to TRBJ2-7, with D possibly TRBD1 on 5 matching bases. Trimming took off 1 base at V and 4 bases at J, with 8 bases between the two ends. The CDR3 is made up of 13 amino acids. Germline V CDR1 and CDR2: MGHRA, YSYEKL. CDR3 sequence: CASSQVQGYEQYF. In DNA form, the CDR3 reads TGCGCCAGCAGCCAAGTCCAGGGATACGAGCAGTACTTC.

This chain uses TRBV7-2 with TRBJ2-1; a weak D match, TRBD2 (5 bases). CDR1 is SGHTA and CDR2 is FQGNSA in the germline V gene. Trimming removed 0 bases from V and 8 bases from J, with 8 bases in between. The CDR3 has 13 residues. CDR3 amino acids: CASSLARVDEQFF. CDR3 coding DNA: TGTGCCAGCAGCTTAGCGCGGGTCGATGAGCAGTTCTTC.

J is TRBJ1-1 and V is TRBV28, with a weak D call TRBD1 (5 bases). Deletions cut 6 bases from V and 6 bases from J, with 17 bases between. The CDR3 has 14 amino acids. The germline V gene has CDR1 MDHEN and CDR2 SYDVKM. CDR3: CASRRIQGRAEAFF. The CDR3 DNA follows: TGTGCCAGCAGACGGATCCAGGGTCGGGCTGAAGCTTTCTTT.

The CDR3 DNA follows: TGTGCCAGCAGTGACTCGACCGGGACAGCTTATGGCTACACCTTC. Residues: CASSDSTGTAYGYTF. The genes are TRBV6-4 and TRBJ1-2; TRBD1 aligns across 7 bases. V was pared by 0 bases and J by 5 bases, with 6 bases of the junction left unmatched. Germline V lookup: CDR1 MRHNA, CDR2 SNTAGT. This CDR3 comprises 15 residues.

This chain connects TRBV27 to TRBJ2-5, with TRBD2 identical over 9 bases. This CDR3 comprises 13 residues. Germline CDR1 reads MNHEY; CDR2 reads SMNVEV (reference sequence). V was clipped by 7 bases and J by 5 bases; unmatched bases: 5. CDR3 sequence: CASNKREDETQYF. DNA of the CDR3: TGTGCCAGCAACAAGCGGGAGGATGAGACCCAGTACTTC.

The rearrangement uses TRBV7-9 and TRBJ1-3; tentatively, D is TRBD1 (6 bases). Trimming shortened V by 8 bases and J by 1 base, and 18 bases separated the two germline ends. Germline-derived CDR1 and CDR2 are SEHNR and FQNEAQ (reference sequence). The length of the CDR3 is 16 residues. CDR3 loop: CASGSGQPRSGNTIYF. In DNA form, the CDR3 reads TGTGCCAGCGGATCTGGACAGCCCAGATCTGGAAACACCATATATTTT.

The rearrangement uses TRBV7-2 and TRBJ2-1, with D perhaps TRBD1 (5 bases). V lost 3 bases and J lost 8, with 14 bases in between. The CDR3 runs 14 residues. Germline CDR1 is SGHTA and CDR2 is FQGNSA. CDR3 nucleotide sequence: TGTGCCAGCAGCTTGGAGTCAGGGCGGTATGAGCAGTTCTTC. Translated, it gives CASSLESGRYEQFF.

The rearrangement links TRBV7-9 to TRBJ1-1; 9 nucleotides align to TRBD1. Germline-derived CDR1 and CDR2 are SEHNR and FQNEAQ (reference sequence). The CDR3 totals 15 residues. Losses at the gene ends were 5 bases for V and 5 bases for J; bases not matched to a gene: 9. CDR3 protein: CASSRGGTGRTEAFF. In DNA form, the CDR3 reads TGTGCCAGCAGCCGGGGGGGGACAGGGAGGACTGAAGCTTTCTTT. The full variable domain, its missing parts supplied by reference TRBV7-9 and TRBJ1-1, is DTGVSQNPRHKITKRGQNVTFRCDPISEHNRLYWYRQTLGQGPEFLTYFQNEAQLEKSRLLSDRFSAERPKGSFSTLEIQRTEQGDSAMYLCASSRGGTGRTEAFFGQGTRLTVV.

The chain joins TRBV19 to TRBJ1-2; TRBD1 matches at 9 bases. The CDR3 is 15 residues long. Germline CDR1 LNHDA, CDR2 SQIVND (reference sequence). After removal of 6 bases from V and 4 bases from J, the junction contained 9 bases not matched to a gene. CDR3 DNA sequence: TGTGCCAGTAGGGGTAACAGGGGGCTCGGCTATGGCTACACCTTC. Its translation: CASRGNRGLGYGYTF.

The chain has TRBV5-4 and TRBJ2-7; TRBD1 matches 8 bases. The CDR3 spans 14 residues. The germline V gene encodes CDR1 SGHNT and CDR2 YYREEE (reference sequence). The V gene end was trimmed by 4 bases and the J gene end by 1 base; junction bases not matched to a gene: 4. For the CDR3, the DNA is TGTGCCAGCAGCCTCGGGGACAGGTCCTACGAGCAGTACTTC. Translating it yields CASSLGDRSYEQYF.

This clone was picked up one time. The chain combines TRBV4-3 with TRBJ2-6; D ambiguous. Per germline, CDR1 LGHNA and CDR2 YSLEER. The V gene lost 2 bases and the J gene lost 1 base, with 12 bases spanning the gap. CDR3 length: 17 amino acids. The CDR3 region has the DNA TGCGCCAGCAGCCAAAACCCTCACGGGTCTGGGGCCAACGTCCTGACTTTC. It encodes CASSQNPHGSGANVLTF.

The chain carries TRBV5-1 and TRBJ1-6; 8 bases agree with TRBD1. V gave up 6 bases and J gave up 5 bases; unmatched junction bases: 10. Looked up from germline, CDR1 is SGHRS and CDR2 is YFSETQ. The CDR3 runs 16 residues. CDR3 bases: TGCGCCAGCACCTTCTCGACAGGGGCTAATAATTCACCCCTCCACTTT. Its translation: CASTFSTGANNSPLHF.